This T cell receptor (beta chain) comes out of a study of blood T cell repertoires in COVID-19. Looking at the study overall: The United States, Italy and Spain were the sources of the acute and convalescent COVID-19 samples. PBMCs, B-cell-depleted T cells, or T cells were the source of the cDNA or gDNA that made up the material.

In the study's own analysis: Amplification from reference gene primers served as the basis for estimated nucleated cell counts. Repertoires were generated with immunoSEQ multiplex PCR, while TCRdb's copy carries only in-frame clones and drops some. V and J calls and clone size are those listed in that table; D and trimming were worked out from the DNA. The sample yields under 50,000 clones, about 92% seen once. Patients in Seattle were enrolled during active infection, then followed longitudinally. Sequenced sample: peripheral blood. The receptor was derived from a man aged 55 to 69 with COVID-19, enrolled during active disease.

The CDR3 loop is CASSLHGTDTQYF. CDR3 sequence (DNA): TGTGCCAGCAGCTTACATGGCACAGATACGCAGTATTTT. The genes are TRBV11-3 and TRBJ2-3; the D is unclear. Per germline, CDR1 SGHNT and CDR2 YENEEA. The CDR3 runs 13 residues. Trimming stripped 2 bases from V and 1 base from J, with 4 bases between.